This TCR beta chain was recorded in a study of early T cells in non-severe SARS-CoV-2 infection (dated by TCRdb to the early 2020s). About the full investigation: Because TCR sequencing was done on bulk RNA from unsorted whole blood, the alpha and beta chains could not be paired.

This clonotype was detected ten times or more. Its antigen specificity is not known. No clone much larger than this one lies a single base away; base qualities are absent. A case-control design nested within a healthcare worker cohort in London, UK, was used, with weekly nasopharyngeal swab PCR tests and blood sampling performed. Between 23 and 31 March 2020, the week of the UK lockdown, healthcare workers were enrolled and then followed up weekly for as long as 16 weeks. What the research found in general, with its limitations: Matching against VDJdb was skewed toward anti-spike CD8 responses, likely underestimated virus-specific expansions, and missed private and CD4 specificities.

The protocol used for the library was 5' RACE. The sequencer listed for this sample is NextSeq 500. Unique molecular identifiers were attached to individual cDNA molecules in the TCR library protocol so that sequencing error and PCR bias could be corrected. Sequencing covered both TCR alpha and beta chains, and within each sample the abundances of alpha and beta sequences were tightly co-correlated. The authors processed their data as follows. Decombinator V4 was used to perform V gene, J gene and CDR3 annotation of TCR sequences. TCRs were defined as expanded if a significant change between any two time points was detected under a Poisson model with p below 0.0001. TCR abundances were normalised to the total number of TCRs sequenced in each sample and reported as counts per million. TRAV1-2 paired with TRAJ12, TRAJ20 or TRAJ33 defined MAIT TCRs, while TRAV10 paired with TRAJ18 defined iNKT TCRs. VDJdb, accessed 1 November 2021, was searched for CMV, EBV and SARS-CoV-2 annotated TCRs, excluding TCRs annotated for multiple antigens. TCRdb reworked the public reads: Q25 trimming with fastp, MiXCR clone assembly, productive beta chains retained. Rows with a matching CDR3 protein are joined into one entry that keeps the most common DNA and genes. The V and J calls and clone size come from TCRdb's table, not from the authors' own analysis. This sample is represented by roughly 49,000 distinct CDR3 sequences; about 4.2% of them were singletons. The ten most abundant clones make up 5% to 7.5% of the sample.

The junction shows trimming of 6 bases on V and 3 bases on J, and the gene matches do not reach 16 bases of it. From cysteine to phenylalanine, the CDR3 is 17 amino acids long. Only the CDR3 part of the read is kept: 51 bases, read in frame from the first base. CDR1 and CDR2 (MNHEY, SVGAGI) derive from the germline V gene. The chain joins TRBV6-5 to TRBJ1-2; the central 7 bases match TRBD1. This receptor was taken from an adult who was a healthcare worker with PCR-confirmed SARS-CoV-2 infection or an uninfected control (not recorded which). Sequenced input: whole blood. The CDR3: CASSKILRGRTYYGYTF. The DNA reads TGTGCCAGCAGCAAGATATTGAGGGGGCGAACCTACTATGGCTACACCTTC.